The T cell receptor beta chain under discussion was sequenced for a study of T cell responses to AZD1222 COVID-19 vaccine (dated by TCRdb to the early 2020s). Turning to the overall study: TCR sequencing covered more than 230 trial participants: 200 to 220 given two doses of AZD1222 and 26 given two doses of MenACWY control vaccine. Enrollment into the trials was organized by age into subgroups of 18-55, 56-69 and 70-plus years, and those subgroups contained approximately 160, 26 and 62 TCR-sequenced participants, respectively.

Here is what the overall study found, with its caveats: Conclusions about previously exposed vaccinees were limited because only six AZD1222 recipients were SARS-CoV-2 seropositive at baseline. Reportedly, almost half of the unique spike-specific TCRs recognized epitopes lying outside the regions that are mutated in the B.1.351 and B.1.1.7 variants. Spike-specific TCR breadth and depth rose significantly after two AZD1222 doses compared with day 0 and with MenACWY recipients. The 56-69-year group was small, and its depth increase did not reach significance, likely because of low power. Because no day 14 peak-response samples were available, repertoires were characterized only after the peak T cell response. Most participants were white British and females outnumbered males, and the authors suggested that clonal diversity may have been underestimated. Vaccine-associated CD4 TCRs spanned the whole spike protein, with dominant responses in regions 160-218 and 743-854.

The time point label of this sample denotes: about 28 days (+/-7) after the second vaccine dose. AZD1222 recipients given second doses at about 4 weeks or at about 12 weeks were pooled, since spike-specific TCR depth and breadth were not found to differ between the two schedules. Vaccinee samples were obtained from the UK trials COV001 and COV002, which included a single-blind randomized controlled phase 2/3 trial of AZD1222 (ChAdOx1 nCoV-19) in healthy adults. For TCRbeta chain sequencing, PBMC samples were collected from trial participants at day 0 and at day 28 after the second dose. A word on this clone: Its binding antigen is unknown. No base-level quality is on record; no much larger clone is a single base apart.

The CDR3 regions of human TCRbeta chains were analyzed by immunosequencing. The paper's data handling went like this. Repertoire TCRs were matched against a reference library of SARS-CoV-2-specific TCRs generated with the MIRA antigen-specificity platform. Breadth was defined as the fraction of unique TCRs that were SARS-CoV-2-associated. Depth was defined as the fraction of total T cells that were SARS-CoV-2-associated. Using the MIRA data, each spike-specific TCR was assigned both to the spike region to which the TCR was reactive and to a CD4 or CD8 class. Log10-transformed breadth and depth values were compared by one-way ANOVA with Sidak's multiple comparisons tests. TCRdb provides this immuneACCESS table in a form limited to in-frame rearrangements. Some clones are lacking; in checked studies, under half of them reflect an unresolved V gene, and why the rest are absent is not known. Clone size and V and J calls were adopted from that table, with D and trimming inferred from the DNA. The sample includes about 25,000 clones, with roughly 91% observed a single time. About 35% of the sample comes from the top ten.

Material: peripheral blood, obtained 28 days after the second AZD1222 dose. The source of this sequence is an adult who received the AZD1222 COVID-19 vaccine.

The sequence in DNA is TGTGCCAGCAGGGCCGGGACAGAAGAGACCCAGTACTTC. The resulting protein is CASRAGTEETQYF. The sequence is built from TRBV5-4 and TRBJ2-5; TRBD1 lines up with 7 middle nucleotides. CDR1 and CDR2, per the germline V gene (reference sequence), are SGHNT and YYREEE. The germline V and J ends show losses of 5 bases and 3 bases respectively, and no gene match explains 4 bases of the junction. From the cysteine up to the phenylalanine, the CDR3 has a length of 13 residues. The only DNA kept is the CDR3, 39 bases in frame from the first base. The full variable domain, with segments outside the CDR3 supplied by the reference TRBV5-4 and TRBJ2-5 proteins, appears as ETGVTQSPTHLIKTRGQQVTLRCSSQSGHNTVSWYQQALGQGPQFIFQYYREEENGRGNFPPRFSGLQFPNYSSELNVNALELDDSALYLCASRAGTEETQYFGPGTRLLVL.